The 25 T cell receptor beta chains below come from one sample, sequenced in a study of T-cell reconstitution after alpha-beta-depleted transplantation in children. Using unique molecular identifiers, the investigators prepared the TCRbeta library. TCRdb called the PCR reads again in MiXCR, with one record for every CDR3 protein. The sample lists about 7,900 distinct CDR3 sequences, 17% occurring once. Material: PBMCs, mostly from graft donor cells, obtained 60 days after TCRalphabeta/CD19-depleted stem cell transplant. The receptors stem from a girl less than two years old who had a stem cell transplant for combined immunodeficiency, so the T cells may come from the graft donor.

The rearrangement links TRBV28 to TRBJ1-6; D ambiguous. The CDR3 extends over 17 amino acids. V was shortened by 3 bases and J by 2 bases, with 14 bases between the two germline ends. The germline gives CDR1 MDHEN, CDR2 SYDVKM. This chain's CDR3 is CASSLFRDIAYNSPLHF. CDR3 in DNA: TGTGCCAGCAGTTTGTTTAGGGATATCGCCTATAATTCACCCCTCCACTTT.

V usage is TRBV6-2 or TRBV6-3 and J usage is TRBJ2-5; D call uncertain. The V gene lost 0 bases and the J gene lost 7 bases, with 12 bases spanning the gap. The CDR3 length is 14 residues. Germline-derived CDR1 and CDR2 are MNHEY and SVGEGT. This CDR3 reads CASSYSWRSGTQYF. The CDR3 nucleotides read TGTGCCAGCAGTTACTCCTGGCGCTCCGGGACCCAGTACTTC.

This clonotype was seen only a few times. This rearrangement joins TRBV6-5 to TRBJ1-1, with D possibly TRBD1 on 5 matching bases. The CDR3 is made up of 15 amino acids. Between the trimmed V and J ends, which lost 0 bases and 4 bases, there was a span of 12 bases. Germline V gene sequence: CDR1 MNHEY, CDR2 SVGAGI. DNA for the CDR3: TGTGCCAGCAGTTACTCGTGGCAGGGAAGCACTGAAGCTTTCTTT. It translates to CASSYSWQGSTEAFF.

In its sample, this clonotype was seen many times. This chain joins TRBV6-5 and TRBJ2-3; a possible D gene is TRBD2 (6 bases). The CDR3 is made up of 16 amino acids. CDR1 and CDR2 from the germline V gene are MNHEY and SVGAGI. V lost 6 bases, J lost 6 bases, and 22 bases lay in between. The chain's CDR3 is CASSRKLAPGFDTQYF. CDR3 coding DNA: TGTGCCAGCAGCCGTAAACTAGCCCCCGGGTTTGATACGCAGTATTTT.

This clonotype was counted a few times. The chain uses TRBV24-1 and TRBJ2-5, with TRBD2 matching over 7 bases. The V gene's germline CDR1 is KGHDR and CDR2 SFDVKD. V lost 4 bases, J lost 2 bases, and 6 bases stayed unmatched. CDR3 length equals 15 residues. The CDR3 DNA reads TGTGCCACCAGTGAAAGTGGAGCGGGGCAAGAGACCCAGTACTTC. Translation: CATSESGAGQETQYF.

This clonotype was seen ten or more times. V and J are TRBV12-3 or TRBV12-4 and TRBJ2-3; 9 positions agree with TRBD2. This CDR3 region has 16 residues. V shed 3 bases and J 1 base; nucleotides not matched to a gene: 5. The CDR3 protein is CASSFFASGGTDTQYF. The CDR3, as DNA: TGTGCCAGCAGTTTTTTCGCTAGCGGGGGCACAGATACGCAGTATTTT.

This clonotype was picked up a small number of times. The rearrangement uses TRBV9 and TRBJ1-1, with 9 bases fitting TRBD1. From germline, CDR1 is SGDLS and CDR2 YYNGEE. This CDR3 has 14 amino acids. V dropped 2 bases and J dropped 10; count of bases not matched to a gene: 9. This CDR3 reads CASSVTGGAGGAFF. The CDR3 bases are TGTGCCAGCAGCGTCACAGGGGGCGCGGGAGGAGCTTTCTTT.

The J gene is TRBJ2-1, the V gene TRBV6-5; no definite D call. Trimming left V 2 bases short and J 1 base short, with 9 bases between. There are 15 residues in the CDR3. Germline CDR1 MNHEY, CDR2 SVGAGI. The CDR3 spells CASSYTAVSYNEQFF. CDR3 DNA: TGTGCCAGCAGTTACACGGCGGTTTCCTACAATGAGCAGTTCTTC.

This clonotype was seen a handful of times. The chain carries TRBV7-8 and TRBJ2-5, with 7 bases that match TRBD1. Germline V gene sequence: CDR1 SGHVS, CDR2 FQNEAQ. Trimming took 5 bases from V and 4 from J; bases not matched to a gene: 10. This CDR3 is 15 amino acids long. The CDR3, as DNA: TGTGCCAGCAGCATTAGACAGGGTGGCACAGAGACCCAGTACTTC. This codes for CASSIRQGGTETQYF.

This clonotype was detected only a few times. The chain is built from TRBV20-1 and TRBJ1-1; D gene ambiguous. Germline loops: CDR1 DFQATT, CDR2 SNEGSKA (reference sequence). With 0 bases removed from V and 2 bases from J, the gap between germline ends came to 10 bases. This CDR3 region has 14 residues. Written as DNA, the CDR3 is TGCAGTGCTAGAGAACCACCCTACAACACTGAAGCTTTCTTT. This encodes CSAREPPYNTEAFF.

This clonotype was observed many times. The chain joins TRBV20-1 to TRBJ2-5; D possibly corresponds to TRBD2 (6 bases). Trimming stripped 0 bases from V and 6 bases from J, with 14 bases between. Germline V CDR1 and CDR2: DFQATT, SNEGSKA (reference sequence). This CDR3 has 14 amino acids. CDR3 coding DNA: TGCAGTGCTAGAGATCACCGGGACTTGAAGACCCAGTACTTC. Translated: CSARDHRDLKTQYF.

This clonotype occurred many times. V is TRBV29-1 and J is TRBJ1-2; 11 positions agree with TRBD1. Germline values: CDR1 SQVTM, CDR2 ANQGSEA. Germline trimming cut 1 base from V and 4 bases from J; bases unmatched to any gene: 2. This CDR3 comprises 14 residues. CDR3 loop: CSVEGTGGGYGYTF. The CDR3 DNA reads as TGCAGCGTTGAAGGGACAGGGGGCGGCTATGGCTACACCTTC.

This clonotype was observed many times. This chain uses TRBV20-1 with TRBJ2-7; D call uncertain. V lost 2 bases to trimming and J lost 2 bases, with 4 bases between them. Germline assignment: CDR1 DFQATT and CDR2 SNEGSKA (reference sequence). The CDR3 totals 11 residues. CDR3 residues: CSARRAYEQYF. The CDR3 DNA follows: TGCAGTGCTAGAAGGGCCTACGAGCAGTACTTC.

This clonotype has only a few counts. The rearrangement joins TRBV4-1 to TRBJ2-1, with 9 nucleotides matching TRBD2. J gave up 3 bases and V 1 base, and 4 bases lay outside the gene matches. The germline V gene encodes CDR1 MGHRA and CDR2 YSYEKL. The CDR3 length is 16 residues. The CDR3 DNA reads TGCGCCAGCAGCCAAGGAGGAGCGGGAGGCTACAATGAGCAGTTCTTC. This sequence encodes CASSQGGAGGYNEQFF.

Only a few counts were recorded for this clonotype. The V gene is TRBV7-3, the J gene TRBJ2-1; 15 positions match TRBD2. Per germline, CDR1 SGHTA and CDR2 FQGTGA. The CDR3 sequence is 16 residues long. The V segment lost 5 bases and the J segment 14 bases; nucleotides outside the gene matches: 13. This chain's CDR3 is CASSPTHGLAGGQKFF. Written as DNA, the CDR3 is TGTGCCAGCAGCCCCACCCACGGACTAGCGGGGGGGCAGAAGTTCTTC.

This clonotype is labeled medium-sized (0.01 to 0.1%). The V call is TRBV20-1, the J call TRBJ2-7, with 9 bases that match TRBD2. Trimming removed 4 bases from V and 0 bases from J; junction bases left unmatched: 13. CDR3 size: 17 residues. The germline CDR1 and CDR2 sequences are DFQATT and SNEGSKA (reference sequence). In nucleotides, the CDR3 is TGCAGTGCTACCGGGACTAGCAGGTTGGGTAGCTCCTACGAGCAGTACTTC. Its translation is CSATGTSRLGSSYEQYF.

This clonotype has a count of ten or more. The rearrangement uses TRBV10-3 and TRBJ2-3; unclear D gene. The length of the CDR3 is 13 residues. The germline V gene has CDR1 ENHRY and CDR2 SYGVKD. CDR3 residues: CGGRQTSTDTQYF. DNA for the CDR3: TGTGGCGGAAGGCAGACTAGCACAGATACGCAGTATTTT.

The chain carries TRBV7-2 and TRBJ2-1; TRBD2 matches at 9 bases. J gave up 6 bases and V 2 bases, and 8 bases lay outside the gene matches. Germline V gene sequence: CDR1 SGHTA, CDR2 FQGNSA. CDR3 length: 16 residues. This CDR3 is CASSLNGGRVPNEQFF. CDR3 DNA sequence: TGTGCCAGCAGCTTAAACGGCGGGAGGGTCCCCAATGAGCAGTTCTTC.

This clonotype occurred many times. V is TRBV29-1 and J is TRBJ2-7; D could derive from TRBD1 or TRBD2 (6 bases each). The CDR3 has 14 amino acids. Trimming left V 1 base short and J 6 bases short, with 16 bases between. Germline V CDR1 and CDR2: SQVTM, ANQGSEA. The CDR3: CSVEGGASFGEQYF. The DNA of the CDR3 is TGCAGCGTTGAAGGGGGGGCGAGTTTTGGCGAGCAGTACTTC.

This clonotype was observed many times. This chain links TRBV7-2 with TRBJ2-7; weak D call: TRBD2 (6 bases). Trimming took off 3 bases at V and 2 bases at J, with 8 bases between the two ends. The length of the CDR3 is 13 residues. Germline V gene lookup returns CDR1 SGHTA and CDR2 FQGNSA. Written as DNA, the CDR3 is TGTGCCAGCAGCTTTGCGGGACCCTACGAGCAGTACTTC. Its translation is CASSFAGPYEQYF.

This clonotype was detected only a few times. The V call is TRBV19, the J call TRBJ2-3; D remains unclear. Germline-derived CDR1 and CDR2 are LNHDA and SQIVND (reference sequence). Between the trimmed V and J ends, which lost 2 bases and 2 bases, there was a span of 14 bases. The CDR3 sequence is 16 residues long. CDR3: CASSITSVRTTDTQYF. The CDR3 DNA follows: TGTGCCAGTAGTATAACCTCCGTCCGGACCACAGATACGCAGTATTTT.

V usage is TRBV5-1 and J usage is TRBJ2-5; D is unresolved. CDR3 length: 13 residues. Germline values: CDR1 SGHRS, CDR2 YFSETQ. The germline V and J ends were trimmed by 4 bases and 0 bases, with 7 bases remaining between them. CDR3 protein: CASSPGHQETQYF. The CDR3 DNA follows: TGCGCCAGCAGCCCAGGACACCAAGAGACCCAGTACTTC. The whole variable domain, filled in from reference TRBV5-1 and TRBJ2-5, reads KAGVTQTPRYLIKTRGQQVTLSCSPISGHRSVSWYQQTPGQGLQFLFEYFSETQRNKGNFPGRFSGRQFSNSRSEMNVSTLELGDSALYLCASSPGHQETQYFGPGTRLLVL.

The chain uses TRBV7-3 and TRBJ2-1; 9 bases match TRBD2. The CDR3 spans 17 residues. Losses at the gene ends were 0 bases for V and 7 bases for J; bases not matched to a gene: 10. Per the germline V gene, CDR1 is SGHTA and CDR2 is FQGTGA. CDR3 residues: CASSLTRGGRARNEQFF. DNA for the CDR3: TGTGCCAGCAGCTTAACCCGAGGCGGGAGGGCCAGGAATGAGCAGTTCTTC.

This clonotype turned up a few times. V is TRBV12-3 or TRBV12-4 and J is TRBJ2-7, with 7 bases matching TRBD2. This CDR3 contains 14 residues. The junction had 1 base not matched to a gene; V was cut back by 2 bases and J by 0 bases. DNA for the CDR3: TGTGCCAGCAGTTTATGGGGGGGCTCCTACGAGCAGTACTTC. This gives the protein CASSLWGGSYEQYF.

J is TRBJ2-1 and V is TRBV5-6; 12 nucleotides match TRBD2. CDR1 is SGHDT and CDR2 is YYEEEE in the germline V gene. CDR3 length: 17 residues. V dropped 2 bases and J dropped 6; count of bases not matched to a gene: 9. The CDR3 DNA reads TGTGCCAGCAGCTTCCTACTGGGACTAGCGGGTGGCAATGAGCAGTTCTTC. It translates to CASSFLLGLAGGNEQFF.